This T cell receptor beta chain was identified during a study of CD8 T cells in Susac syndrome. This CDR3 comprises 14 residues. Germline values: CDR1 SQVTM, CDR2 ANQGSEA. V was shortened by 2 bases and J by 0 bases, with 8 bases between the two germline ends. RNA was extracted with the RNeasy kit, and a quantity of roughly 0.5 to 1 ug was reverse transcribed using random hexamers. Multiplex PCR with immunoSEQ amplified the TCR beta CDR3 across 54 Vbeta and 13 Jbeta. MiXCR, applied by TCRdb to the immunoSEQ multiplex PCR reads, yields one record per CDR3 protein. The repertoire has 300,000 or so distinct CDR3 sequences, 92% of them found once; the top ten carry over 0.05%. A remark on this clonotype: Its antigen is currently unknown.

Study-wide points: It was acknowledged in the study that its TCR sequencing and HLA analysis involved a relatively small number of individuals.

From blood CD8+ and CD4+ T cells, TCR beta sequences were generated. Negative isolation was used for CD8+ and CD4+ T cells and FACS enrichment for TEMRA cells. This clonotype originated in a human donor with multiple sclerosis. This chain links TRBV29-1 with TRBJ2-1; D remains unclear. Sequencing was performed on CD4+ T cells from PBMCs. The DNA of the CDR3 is TGCAGCGTTGAACCGACCAGCTCCTACAATGAGCAGTTCTTC. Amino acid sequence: CSVEPTSSYNEQFF.